This is a list of T cell receptor beta chains from one sample in a study of blood T cell repertoires in COVID-19. Produced via immunoSEQ multiplex PCR; TCRdb's table is partial and in-frame only. The sample carries around 210,000 clones, around 88% recorded once. The source material was peripheral blood. The receptors derive from a man younger than 35 with active or convalescent COVID-19. Both conserved end residues are part of each CDR3. Fields, in order: clone size, J gene, D gene, V gene, CDR3 DNA, CDR3 protein. D genes are given only for firm matches. Some rows have no size entry. The others give once, few or many, or a class for an expanded clone.

-,TRBJ2-3,-,TRBV14,TGTGCCAGCAGTCGAAGGACTAGCACAGATACGCAGTATTTT,CASSRRTSTDTQYF
-,TRBJ2-4,TRBD2,TRBV10-2,TGCGCCAGCAGTGAGAAGGGGGTAGCGGGATTTGGAGGCAAAAACATTCAGTACTTC,CASSEKGVAGFGGKNIQYF
-,TRBJ1-5,TRBD1,TRBV20-1,TGCAGTGCTAGTGCAGGGGGGACGAATCAGCCCCAGCATTTT,CSASAGGTNQPQHF
-,TRBJ2-5,TRBD2,TRBV7-8,TGTGCCAGCAGCTCACACCGCGGGAGGGAGATCGGAGAGACCCAGTACTTC,CASSSHRGREIGETQYF
-,TRBJ2-1,-,TRBV5-4,TGTGCCAGCAGCGAGGCGGGGCCCCGGGAGCAGTTCTTC,CASSEAGPREQFF
once,TRBJ2-7,-,TRBV30,TGTGCCTGGAGTGCGCAGGGGCCCTACGAGCAGTACTTC,CAWSAQGPYEQYF
-,TRBJ1-2,TRBD1,TRBV11-1,TGTGCCAGCAGCGACGGCGGGACAGGCCAGAACTATGGCTACACCTTC,CASSDGGTGQNYGYTF
medium-sized,TRBJ2-7,TRBD1,TRBV28,TGTGCCAGCAGTTTCCCGACAGGGAGTCCCCACGAGCAGTACTTC,CASSFPTGSPHEQYF
-,TRBJ1-3,-,TRBV19,TGTGCCAGTAGCCCAGGGGCTGGAAACACCATATATTTT,CASSPGAGNTIYF
-,TRBJ1-1,-,TRBV5-4,TGTGCCAGCAGCTTGGGGCAGGAGGGCACTGAAGCTTTCTTT,CASSLGQEGTEAFF
-,TRBJ1-1,-,TRBV30,TGTGCCTGGAGACGGAGGGGCACTGAAGCTTTCTTT,CAWRRRGTEAFF
-,TRBJ2-3,TRBD1,TRBV6-5,TGTGCCAGCAGTTACTTCCAGGGGGCATCAGATACGCAGTATTTT,CASSYFQGASDTQYF
-,TRBJ1-2,TRBD1,TRBV4-2,TGTGCCAGCAGCCATGTGGGGGACAGAGTGGGCTTCGGCTATGGCTACACCTTC,CASSHVGDRVGFGYGYTF
-,TRBJ1-4,-,TRBV2,TGTGCCAGCACCTCCACAGGGTCTAGTGAAAAACTGTTTTTT,CASTSTGSSEKLFF
once,TRBJ2-1,TRBD2,TRBV6-4,TGTGCCAGCAGTAAAGCCGGGACTAGCGGCGACAATGAGCAGTTCTTC,CASSKAGTSGDNEQFF
-,TRBJ2-1,TRBD2,TRBV7-3,TGTGCCAGCAGCCAAGGTAGCGGGGCCCCTGAGCAGTTCTTC,CASSQGSGAPEQFF
-,TRBJ2-7,-,TRBV27,TGTGCCAGCCACCTGGCAGGGAAAGTCTACGAGCAGTACTTC,CASHLAGKVYEQYF
-,TRBJ1-6,-,TRBV7-3,TGTGCCAGCAGCCGAGAAGGGACACAAGGTTCACCCCTCCACTTT,CASSREGTQGSPLHF
-,TRBJ2-7,-,TRBV5-1,TGCGCCAGCAGCTCGACAACCAGCTCCTACGAGCAGTACTTC,CASSSTTSSYEQYF
once,TRBJ2-2,TRBD2,TRBV5-5,TGTGCCAGCAGCTCCACGACTAGCGGGAGAGGGGCCGGGGAGCTGTTTTTT,CASSSTTSGRGAGELFF
-,TRBJ2-7,-,TRBV19,TGTGCCAGTAGTATCTCAGGCAGGGGTACCTACGAGCAGTACTTC,CASSISGRGTYEQYF
-,TRBJ2-7,TRBD1,TRBV5-1,TGCGCCAGCAGCTCGGGACAGCCCACCTACGAGCAGTACTTC,CASSSGQPTYEQYF
-,TRBJ2-1,-,TRBV19,TGTGCCAGTAGTATCTTTCCGGGTTCCAACAATGAGCAGTTCTTC,CASSIFPGSNNEQFF
-,TRBJ2-3,TRBD2,TRBV5-1,TGCGCCAGCAGTTCGGTTCAGCGGGAATTTAAGGATACGCAGTATTTT,CASSSVQREFKDTQYF
-,TRBJ2-3,TRBD1,TRBV29-1,TGCAGCGTAGAAGGTGGGACAGGGGCCCAAACACATCACACGCAGTATTTT,CSVEGGTGAQTHHTQYF
-,TRBJ1-3,TRBD1,TRBV28,TGTGCCAGCAGTTTAGAGGACAGGGTGTCTGGAAACACCATATATTTT,CASSLEDRVSGNTIYF
-,TRBJ2-3,TRBD2,TRBV18,TGTGCCAGCTCACTCGGGACTAGCGGGTACACAGATACGCAGTATTTT,CASSLGTSGYTDTQYF